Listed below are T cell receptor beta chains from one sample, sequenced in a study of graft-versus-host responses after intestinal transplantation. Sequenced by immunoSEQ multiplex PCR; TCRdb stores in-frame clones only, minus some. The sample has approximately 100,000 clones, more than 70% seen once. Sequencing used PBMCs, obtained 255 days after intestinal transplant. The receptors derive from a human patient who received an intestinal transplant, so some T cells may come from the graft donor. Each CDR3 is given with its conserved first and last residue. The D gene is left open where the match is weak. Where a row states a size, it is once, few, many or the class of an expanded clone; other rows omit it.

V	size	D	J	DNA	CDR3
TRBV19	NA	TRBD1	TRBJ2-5	TGTGCCAGTAGTAGGGGGGCGGGACAGGGGAAAGAGACCCAGTACTTC	CASSRGAGQGKETQYF
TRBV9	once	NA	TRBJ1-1	TGTGCCAGCAGCGACGAGGCGAGCACTGAAGCTTTCTTT	CASSDEASTEAFF
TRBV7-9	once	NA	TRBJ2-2	TGTGCCAGCAGCTTTCCTGCCGGGGAGCTGTTTTTT	CASSFPAGELFF
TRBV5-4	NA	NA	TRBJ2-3	TGTGCCAGCAGCTTGTCGGGGGAAGATACGCAGTATTTT	CASSLSGEDTQYF
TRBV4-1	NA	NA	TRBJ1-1	TGCGCCAGCAGCCAAGAAGAGGTTAGGCGCACTGAAGCTTTCTTT	CASSQEEVRRTEAFF
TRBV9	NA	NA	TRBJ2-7	TGTGCCAGCAGCGTAGGGCAGGGGCTCCACGAGCAGTACTTC	CASSVGQGLHEQYF
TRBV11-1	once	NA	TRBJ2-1	TGTGCCAGCAGTCCCGGGACACGTTACAATGAGCAGTTCTTC	CASSPGTRYNEQFF
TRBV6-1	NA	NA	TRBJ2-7	TGTGCCAGCAGGGACCTTGGGATTTCGGATTACGAGCAGTACTTC	CASRDLGISDYEQYF
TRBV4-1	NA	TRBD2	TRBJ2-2	TGCGCCAGCAGCCAAGAGGGACTAGCGGTGAACACCGGGGAGCTGTTTTTT	CASSQEGLAVNTGELFF
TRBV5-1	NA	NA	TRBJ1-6	TGCGCCAGCAGCTTCGGGTCCCCTGGTTCACCCCTCCACTTT	CASSFGSPGSPLHF
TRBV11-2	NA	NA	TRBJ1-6	TGTGCCAGCAGCTTAGTGGGGGGCCGGGGTTCACCCCTCCACTTT	CASSLVGGRGSPLHF
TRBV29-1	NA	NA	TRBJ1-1	TGCAGCGTTGAAACAGGCACTGAAGCTTTCTTT	CSVETGTEAFF
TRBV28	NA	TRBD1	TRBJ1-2	TGTGCCAGCAGTTCGGGACAGGGGGGCTATGGCTACACCTTC	CASSSGQGGYGYTF
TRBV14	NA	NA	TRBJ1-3	TGTGCCAGCAGCCCCCACCCCTTCTCCTCTGGAAACACCATATATTTT	CASSPHPFSSGNTIYF
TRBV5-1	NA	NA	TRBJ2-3	TGCGCCAGCAGCTTTTCGGGGGGCTCGAACACAGATACGCAGTATTTT	CASSFSGGSNTDTQYF
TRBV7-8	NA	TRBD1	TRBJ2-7	TGTGCCAGCAGCTTAGGGGAGGTGGACAGGGGGCACGAGCAGTACTTC	CASSLGEVDRGHEQYF
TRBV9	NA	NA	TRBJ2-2	TGTGCCAGCAGCGTAAACCCAGGGTGGGACACCGGGGAGCTGTTTTTT	CASSVNPGWDTGELFF
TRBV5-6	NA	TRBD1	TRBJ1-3	TGTGCCAGCAGCCCCCGCGGACAGGGCGCGGGAAACACCATATATTTT	CASSPRGQGAGNTIYF
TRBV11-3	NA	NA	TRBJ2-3	TGTGCCAGCAGCTTATCGGGTGGGACAGATACGCAGTATTTT	CASSLSGGTDTQYF
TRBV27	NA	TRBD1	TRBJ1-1	TGTGCCAGCAGTACCCCCCGACCCTCGGACAGGCTCTGCACTGAAGCTTTCTTT	CASSTPRPSDRLCTEAFF
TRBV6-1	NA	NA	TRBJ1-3	TGTGCCAGCTTTCAGGGCGGAAACACCATATATTTT	CASFQGGNTIYF
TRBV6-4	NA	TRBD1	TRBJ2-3	TGTGCCAGCAGTGACGGACAGGGGGCAGATACGCAGTATTTT	CASSDGQGADTQYF
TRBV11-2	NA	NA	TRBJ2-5	TGTGCCAGCAGCGCCCAAGAGACCCAGTACTTC	CASSAQETQYF
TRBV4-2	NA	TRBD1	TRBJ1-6	TGTGCCAGCAGCCAAGATAGTCGGGGACAGGATGATTCACCCCTCCACTTT	CASSQDSRGQDDSPLHF
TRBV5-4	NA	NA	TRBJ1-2	TGTGCCAGCAGCTTGGTCGCAGGGGATGGCTACACCTTC	CASSLVAGDGYTF
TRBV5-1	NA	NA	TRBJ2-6	TGCGCCAGCAGCTTTGAGGGCGCTGGGGCCAACGTCCTGACTTTC	CASSFEGAGANVLTF
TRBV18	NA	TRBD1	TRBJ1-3	TGTGCCAGCTCAAGTGGACAGGGGAGCTCTGGAAACACCATATATTTT	CASSSGQGSSGNTIYF
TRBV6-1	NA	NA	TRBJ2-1	TGTGCCAGCAGTGTGGGCCAGGCAGGTGGTGAGCAGTTCTTC	CASSVGQAGGEQFF
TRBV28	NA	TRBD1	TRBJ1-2	TGTGCCAGCAGTTTAGGGGACAGGGACGGCTACACCTTC	CASSLGDRDGYTF
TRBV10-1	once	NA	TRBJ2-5	TGCGCCAGTAACTCACTCTCGAACCGGGACCAAGCTCGAGAGACCCAGTACTTC	CASNSLSNRDQARETQYF
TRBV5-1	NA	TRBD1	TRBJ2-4	TGCGCCAGCAGCTTGGAACAGGGGAGTTTAGGCATTCAGTACTTC	CASSLEQGSLGIQYF
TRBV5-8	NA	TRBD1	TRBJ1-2	TGTGCCAGCAGGACCGGGACAGAGAGCTCTAACTATGGCTACACCTTC	CASRTGTESSNYGYTF
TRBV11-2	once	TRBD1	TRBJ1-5	TGTGCCAGCAGCTTAGGGGACAGGCTACATCAGCCCCAGCATTTT	CASSLGDRLHQPQHF
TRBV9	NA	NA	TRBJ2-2	TGTGCCAGCTCCCCTACAGGGACCGGGGAGCTGTTTTTT	CASSPTGTGELFF
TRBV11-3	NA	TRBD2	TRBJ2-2	TGTGCCATCGCGGGGGGCAACGGGGAGCTGTTTTTT	CAIAGGNGELFF
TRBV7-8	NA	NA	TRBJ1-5	TGTGCCAGCAGCGAAGGGGTTGGGGGGAATCAGCCCCAGCATTTT	CASSEGVGGNQPQHF
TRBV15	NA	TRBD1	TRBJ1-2	TGTGCCACCAGCAGATCGACAGGGGTTTATGGCTACACCTTC	CATSRSTGVYGYTF
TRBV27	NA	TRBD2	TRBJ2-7	TGTGCCAGCACTTCTAGCGGGAGAGGGAGCTCCTACGAGCAGTACTTC	CASTSSGRGSSYEQYF
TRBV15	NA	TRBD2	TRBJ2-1	TGTGCCACCAGCAGGGGCCGGGAGGAGAATGAGCAGTTCTTC	CATSRGREENEQFF
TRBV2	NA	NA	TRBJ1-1	TGTGCCAGCACTACGGACAGCACTCTGAACACTGAAGCTTTCTTT	CASTTDSTLNTEAFF
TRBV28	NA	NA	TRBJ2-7	TGTGCCAGCAGTTTTTGGGGACGACGAACCTACGAGCAGTACTTC	CASSFWGRRTYEQYF
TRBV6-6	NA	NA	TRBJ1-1	TGTGCCAGCAGTTACTCGCTTTGGATGAACACTGAAGCTTTCTTT	CASSYSLWMNTEAFF
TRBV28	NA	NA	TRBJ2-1	TGTGCCAGCAGTTTACTGTATGAGCAGTTCTTC	CASSLLYEQFF
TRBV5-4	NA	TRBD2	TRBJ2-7	TGTGCCAGCAGCCCCGGACTAGCGGGAGGAGGATTCTCCTACGAGCAGTACTTC	CASSPGLAGGGFSYEQYF
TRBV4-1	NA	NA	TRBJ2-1	TGCGCCAGCAGCCATGTATGGGATGAGCAGTTCTTC	CASSHVWDEQFF
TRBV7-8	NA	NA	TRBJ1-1	TGTGCCAGCAGCTTAGCAGGGGGAGTGAGGACTGAAGCTTTCTTT	CASSLAGGVRTEAFF
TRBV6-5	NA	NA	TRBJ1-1	TGTGCCAGCATAGGGTGGACTGAAGCTTTCTTT	CASIGWTEAFF
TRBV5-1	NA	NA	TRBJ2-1	TGCGCCAGCAGCTTACTGGGGCCCAACAATGAGCAGTTCTTC	CASSLLGPNNEQFF
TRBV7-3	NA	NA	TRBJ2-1	TGTGCCAGCAGCCCCAACACTAAGGCACTAGGTTATGAGCAGTTCTTC	CASSPNTKALGYEQFF
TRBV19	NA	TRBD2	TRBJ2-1	TGTGCCAGTAGTATGTCGATTCGGCGGGGGGCCGGGGATGAGCAGTTCTTC	CASSMSIRRGAGDEQFF
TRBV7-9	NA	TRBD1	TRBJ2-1	TGTGCCAGCAGCGCACCGGGACAGGGCTACTACAATGAGCAGTTCTTC	CASSAPGQGYYNEQFF
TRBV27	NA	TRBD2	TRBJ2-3	TGTGCCAGCAGTCGGGAGCTAGGCCGGGGGGCAGATACGCAGTATTTT	CASSRELGRGADTQYF
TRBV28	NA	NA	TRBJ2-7	TGTGCCAGCAGCCCAGGGGGGGGCGAGCAGTACTTC	CASSPGGGEQYF
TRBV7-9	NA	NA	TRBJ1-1	TGTGCCAGCAGCCGCGGTGGAACTGAAGCTTTCTTT	CASSRGGTEAFF
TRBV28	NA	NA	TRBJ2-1	TGTGCCAGCAGCCCCCTCCCCGATGAGCAGTTCTTC	CASSPLPDEQFF
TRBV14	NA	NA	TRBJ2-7	TGTGCCAGCAGCCCCCTTCAGCAGGTCCCCTCCTACGAGCAGTACTTC	CASSPLQQVPSYEQYF
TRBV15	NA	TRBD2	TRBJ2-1	TGTGCCACCAGCCGTCAGACTAGCGGACACAATGAGCAGTTCTTC	CATSRQTSGHNEQFF